A single sample is the source of the 27 T cell receptor beta chains below, sequenced in a study of cytotoxic CD8 clonotypes in ibrutinib-treated CLL. Clones were read by immunoSEQ multiplex PCR, and TCRdb kept only the in-frame ones, dropping some. The data hold over 200,000 clones, with around 75% observed a single time. Sequences were derived from PBMCs, sampled after 12 months of ibrutinib treatment. The receptor set was obtained from a human donor with chronic lymphocytic leukemia.

For the CDR3, the DNA is TGTGCCAGCAGCCTGAGCCACTATGGCTACACCTTC. It is translated as CASSLSHYGYTF. The genes are TRBV14 and TRBJ1-2; D gene ambiguous. V was shortened by 4 bases and J by 3 bases, with 6 bases between the two germline ends. Germline V lookup: CDR1 SGHDN, CDR2 FVKESK. The CDR3 loop spans 12 amino acids.

Here the CDR3 DNA reads TGCGCCAGCAGCTTGGAACCTTCGGCAGGTAACACTGAAGCTTTCTTT. The encoded protein is CASSLEPSAGNTEAFF. J is TRBJ1-1 and V is TRBV5-1; unclear D gene. The V end lost 0 bases, the J end lost 2 bases, and 14 bases lay between the germline ends. The CDR3 is 16 amino acids. CDR1 and CDR2 (germline): SGHRS, YFSETQ.

The V gene is TRBV27, the J gene TRBJ2-5; no firm D call. Trimming cost V 5 bases and J 2 bases, with 21 bases left between them. The germline CDR1 and CDR2 sequences are MNHEY and SMNVEV (reference sequence). The CDR3 consists of 17 residues. CDR3 DNA sequence: TGTGCCAGCAGTGCCACACCCCTCGGGCAGGCACAAGAGACCCAGTACTTC. It specifies CASSATPLGQAQETQYF.

In nucleotides, the CDR3 is TGCGCCAGCAGCCCCGGGACAGGGAGGTTAGATGAGCAGTTCTTC. Protein product: CASSPGTGRLDEQFF. This chain uses TRBV5-1 with TRBJ2-1, with 9 bases that match TRBD1. Unmatched junction bases numbered 10, after V lost 4 bases and J lost 8 bases. The CDR3 is 15 amino acids. Germline V CDR1 and CDR2: SGHRS, YFSETQ.

The J gene is TRBJ2-1, the V gene TRBV28, with 10 nucleotides matching TRBD1. This CDR3 contains 16 residues. Germline CDR1 and CDR2: MDHEN and SYDVKM. J lost 3 bases, V lost 5 bases, and 7 bases had no gene match. The CDR3, as DNA: TGTGCCAGCAGTACACAGGGACAGGGGAGCTACAATGAGCAGTTCTTC. Its protein is CASSTQGQGSYNEQFF.

This clone showed up just a few times. The chain joins TRBV6-5 to TRBJ2-5; 7 nucleotides agree with TRBD1. CDR1 is MNHEY and CDR2 is SVGAGI in the germline V gene. The CDR3 sequence is 14 residues long. With V trimmed by 0 bases and J by 5 bases, 3 bases remained unmatched. CDR3 residues: CASSYSDRPETQYF. CDR3 coding DNA: TGTGCCAGCAGTTACTCGGACAGGCCTGAGACCCAGTACTTC.

This sequence joins TRBV5-4 and TRBJ1-1, with D unresolved. Trimming pared 4 bases from V and 8 bases from J, leaving 18 bases between. The germline V gene has CDR1 SGHNT and CDR2 YYREEE (reference sequence). The CDR3 is 14 amino acids. For the CDR3, the DNA is TGTGCCAGCAGCCTTGGAGTACAGAAGACGGAAGCTTTCTTT. This encodes CASSLGVQKTEAFF.

This clone was seen a few times. The DNA of the CDR3 is TGTGCCAGCCATCCGGGACAGGGGTTATCTGGCTACACCTTC. Residues: CASHPGQGLSGYTF. This rearrangement joins TRBV6-5 to TRBJ1-2; 10 bases map to TRBD1. J was trimmed by 7 bases and V by 8 bases; bases with no gene match: 10. Germline CDR1 reads MNHEY; CDR2 reads SVGAGI. The CDR3 consists of 14 residues.

The chain joins TRBV6-5 to TRBJ1-1; 8 nucleotides match TRBD1. There are 15 residues in the CDR3. Per germline, CDR1 MNHEY and CDR2 SVGAGI. V was pared by 5 bases and J by 1 base, with 6 bases of the junction left unmatched. The CDR3 nucleotides read TGTGCCAGCAGTCACGGTGACAGGGGGAACACTGAAGCTTTCTTT. Protein: CASSHGDRGNTEAFF.

This clone was counted between two and nine times. This chain joins TRBV5-6 and TRBJ1-6; D gene unclear. CDR3 size: 13 residues. Germline V gene data show CDR1 as SGHDT and CDR2 as YYEEEE. V dropped 0 bases and J dropped 8 bases, with 6 bases sitting between them. The CDR3 loop is CASSLDIYSPLHF. CDR3 nucleotides: TGTGCCAGCAGCTTGGACATCTATTCACCCCTCCACTTT.

The chain carries TRBV28 and TRBJ1-2; 8 nucleotides agree with TRBD1. CDR1 and CDR2 (germline): MDHEN, SYDVKM. J lost 8 bases, V lost 5 bases, and 4 bases had no gene match. This CDR3 spans 12 amino acids. The CDR3 loop is CASSRRGRGYTF. The CDR3 nucleotides read TGTGCCAGCAGTCGCAGGGGGCGAGGCTACACCTTC.

There are a few counts of this clone. The gene calls are TRBV6-5 and TRBJ2-1; a weak D match, TRBD1 (5 bases). This CDR3 contains 16 residues. Germline V CDR1 and CDR2: MNHEY, SVGAGI. Deletions cut 0 bases from V and 0 bases from J, with 9 bases between. The CDR3 DNA is TGTGCCAGCAGTTACTCAGGGGTTATCTCCTACAATGAGCAGTTCTTC. It specifies CASSYSGVISYNEQFF.

The rearrangement links TRBV7-2 to TRBJ2-7; D is undetermined. Per the germline V gene, CDR1 is SGHTA and CDR2 is FQGNSA. This CDR3 is 14 amino acids long. V was shortened by 7 bases and J by 6 bases, with 19 bases between the two germline ends. The CDR3 nucleotides read TGTGCCAGCACCACGACGGCAGTAGTGGGCGAGCAGTACTTC. Translating it yields CASTTTAVVGEQYF.

This sequence joins TRBV30 and TRBJ1-2; perhaps TRBD1 as D (5 bases). CDR1 and CDR2 (germline): GTSNPN, SVGIG (reference sequence). V lost 7 bases to trimming and J lost 7 bases, with 10 bases between them. CDR3 length: 10 residues. DNA of the CDR3: TGTGCCTCCCGGGGCCCTGGCTACACCTTC. This sequence encodes CASRGPGYTF.

This chain's CDR3 is CASSQLSQGRNEQFF. In DNA form, the CDR3 reads TGTGCCAGCAGCCAACTGTCACAGGGTAGGAATGAGCAGTTCTTC. The chain employs TRBV14 and TRBJ2-1, with D maybe TRBD1 (6 bases). V was shortened by 2 bases and J by 7 bases, with 15 bases between the two germline ends. The germline V gene encodes CDR1 SGHDN and CDR2 FVKESK. The CDR3 covers 15 residues.

This clone was seen a handful of times. The chain joins TRBV6-5 to TRBJ2-7, with 11 bases matching TRBD2. Germline-derived CDR1 and CDR2 are MNHEY and SVGAGI. The CDR3 totals 15 residues. Germline trimming cut 6 bases from V and 0 bases from J; bases unmatched to any gene: 4. CDR3 nucleotide sequence: TGTGCCAGCAGACGGACTAGCGGGCCCTCCTACGAGCAGTACTTC. Translation gives CASRRTSGPSYEQYF.

The rearrangement joins TRBV30 to TRBJ2-3, with 14 nucleotides matching TRBD2. Germline values: CDR1 GTSNPN, CDR2 SVGIG (reference sequence). The V and J ends lost 4 bases and 7 bases, in that order; junction bases with no gene match: 10. CDR3 length: 16 amino acids. The CDR3: CAWTIGLAGGGNTQYF. The CDR3 region has the DNA TGTGCCTGGACCATAGGACTAGCGGGGGGCGGGAATACGCAGTATTTT.

The V gene is TRBV2, the J gene TRBJ2-7; TRBD1 agrees at 7 bases. The CDR3 extends over 13 amino acids. Germline CDR1 is SNHLY and CDR2 is FYNNEI. V was clipped by 10 bases and J by 7 bases; unmatched bases: 13. The CDR3 nucleotides read TGTGCCACCCAAATTGACAGGGCACGGGAGCAGTACTTC. Protein product: CATQIDRAREQYF.

The CDR3 region has the DNA TGCAGCGTGGAACAGGGGATCCATGAGCAGTTCTTC. This sequence encodes CSVEQGIHEQFF. The chain is built from TRBV29-1 and TRBJ2-1, with TRBD1 matching 7 bases. CDR1 SQVTM and CDR2 ANQGSEA come from the germline V gene. This CDR3 contains 12 residues. Unmatched junction bases numbered 7, after V lost 6 bases and J lost 8 bases.

This clone has more than one count but fewer than ten. CDR3 DNA sequence: TGTGCCAGCAGTGCGACGGCGGCACTAGGTGAAAAACTGTTTTTT. It codes for CASSATAALGEKLFF. V gene TRBV27 combines with J gene TRBJ1-4; D remains ambiguous. Germline lookup yields CDR1 MNHEY and CDR2 SMNVEV (reference sequence). V gave up 5 bases and J gave up 7 bases, with 17 bases separating them. The CDR3 runs to 15 residues.

This clone appeared a single time. The chain employs TRBV7-2 and TRBJ2-5, with unresolved D. V dropped 5 bases and J dropped 2 bases, with 3 bases sitting between them. Germline CDR1 SGHTA, CDR2 FQGNSA. The CDR3 sequence is 11 residues long. The CDR3 nucleotides read TGTGCCAGCAGCCCTCAAGAGACCCAGTACTTC. Its protein product is CASSPQETQYF.

The chain carries TRBV19 and TRBJ2-7; D is perhaps TRBD1 (7 bases). V lost 3 bases, J lost 7 bases, and 13 bases lay in between. Germline values: CDR1 LNHDA, CDR2 SQIVND (reference sequence). CDR3 length equals 13 residues. CDR3 region: CASSMGGRGEQYF. CDR3 coding DNA: TGTGCCAGTAGTATGGGAGGCAGGGGGGAGCAGTACTTC. Full variable domain (rest looked up from reference TRBV19 and TRBJ2-7): DGGITQSPKYLFRKEGQNVTLSCEQNLNHDAMYWYRQDPGQGLRLIYYSQIVNDFQKGDIAEGYSVSREKKESFPLTVTSAQKNPTAFYLCASSMGGRGEQYFGPGTRLTVT.

V and J are TRBV7-9 and TRBJ1-4; D is undetermined. Germline CDR1 and CDR2: SEHNR and FQNEAQ (reference sequence). V lost 5 bases and J 6 bases, leaving 25 bases between the germline ends. This CDR3 comprises 18 residues. The CDR3 loop is CASSPGRKALIGDEKLFF. CDR3 in DNA: TGTGCCAGCAGCCCAGGTAGGAAGGCCCTAATCGGCGATGAAAAACTGTTTTTT.

The rearrangement links TRBV15 to TRBJ1-2; no reliable D call. This CDR3 contains 12 residues. The V end lost 1 base, the J end lost 4 bases, and 4 bases lay between the germline ends. Germline V gene data show CDR1 as LNHNV and CDR2 as YYDKDF (reference sequence). CDR3 nucleotides: TGTGCCACCAGCAGAGGGGGCTATGGCTACACCTTC. It specifies CATSRGGYGYTF.

V is TRBV2 and J is TRBJ2-1; TRBD2 matches 13 bases. V shed 3 bases and J 0 bases; nucleotides not matched to a gene: 11. CDR1 is SNHLY and CDR2 is FYNNEI in the germline V gene. The CDR3 spans 20 residues. The CDR3 nucleotides read TGTGCCAGCAGTGATAATCCGTGGACTAGCGGGGGTTTCTCCTACAATGAGCAGTTCTTC. Translation: CASSDNPWTSGGFSYNEQFF.

The rearrangement links TRBV7-9 to TRBJ2-5; D is perhaps TRBD1 or TRBD2 (5 bases each). From germline, CDR1 is SEHNR and CDR2 FQNEAQ (reference sequence). The CDR3 is made up of 13 amino acids. Deletions cut 8 bases from V and 3 bases from J, with 13 bases between. The CDR3 DNA reads TGTGCCAGCGATGGGACGGTAGAAGAGACCCAGTACTTC. It codes for CASDGTVEETQYF.

CDR3 sequence (DNA): TGTGCCAGCAGCCCTGGACAATCCAACGCCATATATTTT. It yields the protein CASSPGQSNAIYF. This chain uses TRBV7-2 with TRBJ1-3; the D gene is possibly TRBD1 (5 bases). The CDR3 totals 13 residues. CDR1 and CDR2 (germline): SGHTA, FQGNSA. The germline V and J ends were trimmed by 5 bases and 11 bases, with 16 bases remaining between them.